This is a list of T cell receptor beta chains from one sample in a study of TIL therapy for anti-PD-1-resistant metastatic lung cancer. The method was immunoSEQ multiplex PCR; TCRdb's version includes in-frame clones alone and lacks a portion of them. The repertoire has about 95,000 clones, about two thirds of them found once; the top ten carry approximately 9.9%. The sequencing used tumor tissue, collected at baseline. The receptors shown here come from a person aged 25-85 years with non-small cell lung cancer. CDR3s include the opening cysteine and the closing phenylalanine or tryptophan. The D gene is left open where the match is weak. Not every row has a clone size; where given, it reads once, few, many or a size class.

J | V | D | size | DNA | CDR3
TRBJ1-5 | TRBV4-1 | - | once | TGCGCCAGCAGCCCCGCCGTCGAGGGGTACGGGAATCAGCCCCAGCATTTT | CASSPAVEGYGNQPQHF
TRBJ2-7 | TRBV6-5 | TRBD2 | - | TGTGCCAGCAGTTACAATAGCGGGAGTGCGTCTGAAGAGCAGTACTTC | CASSYNSGSASEEQYF
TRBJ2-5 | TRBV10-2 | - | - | TGCGCCAGCAGTGACCCGAGGGCCGGGCCCCAGTACTTC | CASSDPRAGPQYF
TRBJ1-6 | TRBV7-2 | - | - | TGTGCCAGCAGCTCGAAATTTGGGACTGCCGGGGGATTACCCCTCCACTTT | CASSSKFGTAGGLPLHF
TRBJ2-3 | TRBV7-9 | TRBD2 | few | TGTGCCAGCAGCCCCGGGGGGGATACGCAGTATTTT | CASSPGGDTQYF
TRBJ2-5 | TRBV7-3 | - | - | TGTGCCAGCAGCTTAACCCCTTATCTGGGCGAGACCCAGTACTTC | CASSLTPYLGETQYF
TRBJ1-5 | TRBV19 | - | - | TGTGCCAGTAGTGGCCAGGGATTAGGCAATCAGCCCCAGCATTTT | CASSGQGLGNQPQHF
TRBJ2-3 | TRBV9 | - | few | TGTGCCAGCAGCGTTGACCCCCGTGAACTTATGCCAGATACGCAGTATTTT | CASSVDPRELMPDTQYF
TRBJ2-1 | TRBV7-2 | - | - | TGTGCCAGCAGCTTAGATGCTGGCACCCGGGGCAATGAGCAGTTCTTC | CASSLDAGTRGNEQFF
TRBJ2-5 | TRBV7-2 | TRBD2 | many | TGTGCCAGCAGCTCGGGACTAGCGGGAGGGGGGACCCAGTACTTC | CASSSGLAGGGTQYF
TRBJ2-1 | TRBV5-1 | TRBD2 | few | TGCGCCAGCAGCCCCTGGGGGACTAGCGGGTTGAATGAGCAGTTCTTC | CASSPWGTSGLNEQFF
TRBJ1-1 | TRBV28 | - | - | TGTGCCAGCAGGAGGCCGCTTGGTGGGAACACTGAAGCTTTCTTT | CASRRPLGGNTEAFF
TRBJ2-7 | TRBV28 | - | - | TGTGCCAGCAGTTCACAGGGTAACGAGCAGTACTTC | CASSSQGNEQYF
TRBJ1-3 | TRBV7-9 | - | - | TGTGCCAGCAGCCCTCAGGGGACTGGAAACACCATATATTTT | CASSPQGTGNTIYF
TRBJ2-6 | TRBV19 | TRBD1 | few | TGTGCCAGTAGTTTCCGGGACAGGCCCTCTGGGGCCAACGTCCTGACTTTC | CASSFRDRPSGANVLTF
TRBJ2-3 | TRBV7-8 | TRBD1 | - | TGTGCCAGCAGCCCGGGACAGGGCTACACAGATACGCAGTATTTT | CASSPGQGYTDTQYF
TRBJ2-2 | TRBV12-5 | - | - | TGTGCTAGTGGTTTGAGCGGGACCGGGGAGCTGTTTTTT | CASGLSGTGELFF
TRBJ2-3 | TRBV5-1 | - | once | TGCGCCAGCAGGCGAAGCGGAGCCACAGATACGCAGTATTTT | CASRRSGATDTQYF
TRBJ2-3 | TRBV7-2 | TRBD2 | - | TGTGCCAGCAGCTTAGCTCCTAGCGGGAATACAGATACGCAGTATTTT | CASSLAPSGNTDTQYF
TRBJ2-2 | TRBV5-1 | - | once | TGCGCCAGCAGCTCGAGGACGGATGCCGGGGAGCTGTTTTTT | CASSSRTDAGELFF
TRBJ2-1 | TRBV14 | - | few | TGTGCCAGCAGCCAGACCGGGACGTCCACCTACAATGAGCAGTTCTTC | CASSQTGTSTYNEQFF
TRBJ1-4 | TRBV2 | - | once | TGTGCCAGCAGTGTATTATCGTCAGGGGACGAAAAACTGTTTTTT | CASSVLSSGDEKLFF
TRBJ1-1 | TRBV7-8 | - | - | TGTGCCAGCAGCTTAGTGGATTTCTCTGAAGCTTTCTTT | CASSLVDFSEAFF
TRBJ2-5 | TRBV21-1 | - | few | TGTGCCAGCAGCAAAAAAGAGACCCAGTACTTC | CASSKKETQYF
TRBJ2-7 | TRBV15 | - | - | TGTGCCACCAGCACGAATCAACGGACTACTACTTACGAGCAGTACTTC | CATSTNQRTTTYEQYF
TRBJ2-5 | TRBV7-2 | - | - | TGTGCCAGCAGCTTAGGTAGCTCACAAGAGACCCAGTACTTC | CASSLGSSQETQYF
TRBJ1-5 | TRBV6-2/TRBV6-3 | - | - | TGTGCCAGCAGTTACAAAGGGTCGGTGGAACCCCAGCATTTT | CASSYKGSVEPQHF
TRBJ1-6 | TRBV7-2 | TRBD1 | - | TGTGCCAGCAGCTCCAACGGACAGGGGAACAATTCACCCCTCCACTTT | CASSSNGQGNNSPLHF
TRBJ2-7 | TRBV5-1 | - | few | TGCGCCAGCAGCCCCGGACGGTTCGACGACGAGCAGTACTTC | CASSPGRFDDEQYF
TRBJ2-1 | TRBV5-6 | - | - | TGTGCCAGCAGCCGTCTGGGCTCCTCTTGGGAGCAGTTCTTC | CASSRLGSSWEQFF
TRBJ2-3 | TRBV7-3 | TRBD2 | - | TGTGCCAGCAGCCTGCGGGAGGGCCAAAGGGATACGCAGTATTTT | CASSLREGQRDTQYF
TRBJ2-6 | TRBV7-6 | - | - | TGTGCCAGCAGCCCCCGGGATTACTCTGGGGCCAACGTCCTGACTTTC | CASSPRDYSGANVLTF
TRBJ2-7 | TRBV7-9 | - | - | TGTGCCAGCAGCACCGGGACACACTACGAGCAGTACTTC | CASSTGTHYEQYF
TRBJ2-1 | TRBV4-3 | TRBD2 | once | TGCGCCAGCAGCCACCAAGGGACTAGCGGGGGGGGGTACGATGAGCAGTTCTTC | CASSHQGTSGGGYDEQFF
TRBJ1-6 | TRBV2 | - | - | TGTGCCAGCAGTGAAGCGGCAGGAGGTAATTCACCCCTCCACTTT | CASSEAAGGNSPLHF
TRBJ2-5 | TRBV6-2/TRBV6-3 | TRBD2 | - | TGTGCCAGCAGTTTTAGCGGGGGAGCAGGGACCCAGTACTTC | CASSFSGGAGTQYF
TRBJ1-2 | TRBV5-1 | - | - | TGCGCCAGCAGCTTGGGGACCGGAGGCCGCGGCTATGGCTACACCTTC | CASSLGTGGRGYGYTF
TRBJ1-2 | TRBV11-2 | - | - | TGTGCCAGCAGCCCACGGGGGCCCTATGGCTACACCTTC | CASSPRGPYGYTF
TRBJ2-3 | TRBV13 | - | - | TGTGCCAGCAGCTTAGGCCTGGCGACAGCGGGCACAGATACGCAGTATTTT | CASSLGLATAGTDTQYF
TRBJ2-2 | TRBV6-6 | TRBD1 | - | TGTGCCAGCACCGTGGACAGGGGTACCCCCGGGGAGCTGTTTTTT | CASTVDRGTPGELFF
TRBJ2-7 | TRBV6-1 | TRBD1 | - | TGTGCCAGCAGTGAAATGGGGACAGGGAGGTACGAGCAGTACTTC | CASSEMGTGRYEQYF
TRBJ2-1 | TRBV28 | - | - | TGTGCCAGCACCCTTGGCGGGCTAGTAACCTACAATGAGCAGTTCTTC | CASTLGGLVTYNEQFF
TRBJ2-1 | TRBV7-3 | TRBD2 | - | TGTGCCAGCAGCTCACTAGCGGGGTTCAATGAGCAGTTCTTC | CASSSLAGFNEQFF